This TCR beta chain was recorded in a study of Ad26.COV2.S vaccination and SARS-CoV-2 variants. Across the whole study: Each vaccinee took Ad26.COV2.S intramuscularly, once or twice 56 days apart.

Treatment specified: some 20 received Ad26.COV2.S at low or high dose, single or two shots; 5 received placebo; per-sample allocation not given. Sampling occurred on day 63 after the first vaccine or placebo injection. V lost 0 bases to trimming and J lost 3 bases, with 16 bases between them. This CDR3 comprises 17 residues. CDR1 and CDR2 from the germline V gene are SGDLS and YYNGEE. Profiled with immunoSEQ multiplex PCR; TCRdb holds only in-frame clones, not every one. The sample has about 320,000 clones, around 90% seen once. This chain joins TRBV9 and TRBJ2-4; possibly TRBD1 or TRBD2 for D (6 bases each). The TCR comes from a person between 18 and 65 years old who received the Ad26.COV2.S COVID-19 vaccine or a placebo. The material was peripheral blood, obtained in a trial of Ad26.COV2.S vaccine versus placebo. DNA of the CDR3: TGTGCCAGCAGCGTAGGAGGGGGGTCCTCACACAAAAACATTCAGTACTTC. Encoded protein: CASSVGGGSSHKNIQYF.